The 18 T cell receptor beta chains listed next were all sequenced from one sample in a study of radiotherapy plus CTLA-4 blockade in lung cancer. Only in-frame clones appear in the TCRdb table, and some are missing; sequencing was by immunoSEQ multiplex PCR. In the table there are 80,000 to 95,000 clones, roughly 80% of which are singletons. Material: peripheral blood, obtained from a patient treated with radiotherapy plus ipilimumab. The receptor source for this set is a human donor with non-small cell lung cancer who had stable disease on radiotherapy plus ipilimumab.

V usage is TRBV19 and J usage is TRBJ1-5; 7 bases align to TRBD1. Per the germline V gene, CDR1 is LNHDA and CDR2 is SQIVND (reference sequence). Unmatched junction bases numbered 11, after V lost 4 bases and J lost 2 bases. The CDR3 runs 17 residues. This CDR3 is CASSKQGRMVRNQPQHF. The CDR3 DNA is TGTGCCAGTAGTAAACAGGGGAGAATGGTACGCAATCAGCCCCAGCATTTT. Combining the CDR3 with reference TRBV19 and TRBJ1-5 gives the whole variable domain DGGITQSPKYLFRKEGQNVTLSCEQNLNHDAMYWYRQDPGQGLRLIYYSQIVNDFQKGDIAEGYSVSREKKESFPLTVTSAQKNPTAFYLCASSKQGRMVRNQPQHFGDGTRLSIL.

The chain uses TRBV7-2 and TRBJ1-5; TRBD1 aligns across 10 bases. Trimming at V came to 2 bases and at J to 1 base, leaving 8 bases not matched to a gene. Germline values: CDR1 SGHTA, CDR2 FQGNSA. The CDR3 is 18 amino acids. The CDR3 is CASSLSRQGARSNQPQHF. CDR3 nucleotides: TGTGCCAGCAGCTTAAGTAGACAGGGGGCAAGGAGCAATCAGCCCCAGCATTTT. Full variable domain (remainder filled in from reference TRBV7-2 and TRBJ1-5): GAGVSQSPSNKVTEKGKDVELRCDPISGHTALYWYRQSLGQGLEFLIYFQGNSAPDKSGLPSDRFSAERTGGSVSTLTIQRTQQEDSAVYLCASSLSRQGARSNQPQHFGDGTRLSIL.

In this sample, this clone turned up once. The rearrangement links TRBV27 to TRBJ1-5; 9 bases align to TRBD1. V shed 5 bases, J shed 3 bases, and the junction held 8 bases outside the gene matches. The V gene's germline CDR1 is MNHEY and CDR2 SMNVEV (reference sequence). The CDR3 contains 16 residues. CDR3 DNA: TGTGCCAGCAGTCACGGACAGGGGCGATACAATCAGCCCCAGCATTTT. This codes for CASSHGQGRYNQPQHF.

This clone was picked up one time. The chain has TRBV14 and TRBJ2-5; D ambiguous. V was shortened by 4 bases and J by 5 bases, with 17 bases between the two germline ends. This CDR3 region has 15 residues. Germline CDR1 is SGHDN and CDR2 is FVKESK. The chain's CDR3 is CASSPVIAARETQYF. The CDR3 DNA reads TGTGCCAGCAGCCCCGTGATAGCAGCTCGTGAGACCCAGTACTTC.

The chain links TRBV7-9 to TRBJ2-7; possibly TRBD1 or TRBD2 for D (6 bases each). V lost 5 bases to trimming and J lost 0 bases, with 14 bases between them. The germline V gene has CDR1 SEHNR and CDR2 FQNEAQ (reference sequence). CDR3 length: 15 residues. The CDR3 loop reads CASSEGGTGSYEQYF. The CDR3 DNA reads as TGTGCCAGCAGCGAAGGGGGGACGGGCTCCTACGAGCAGTACTTC. Complete variable domain (other parts from reference TRBV7-9 and TRBJ2-7): DTGVSQNPRHKITKRGQNVTFRCDPISEHNRLYWYRQTLGQGPEFLTYFQNEAQLEKSRLLSDRFSAERPKGSFSTLEIQRTEQGDSAMYLCASSEGGTGSYEQYFGPGTRLTVT.

The rearrangement links TRBV19 to TRBJ2-2, with 8 bases aligning to TRBD1. The CDR3 is made up of 15 amino acids. Germline V CDR1 and CDR2: LNHDA, SQIVND (reference sequence). The V and J ends lost 10 bases and 0 bases, in that order; junction bases with no gene match: 7. CDR3 loop: CATKEGQANTGELFF. The CDR3 bases are TGTGCCACAAAGGAGGGACAGGCGAACACCGGGGAGCTGTTTTTT.

V gene TRBV7-9 combines with J gene TRBJ2-1; D call uncertain. Looked up from germline, CDR1 is SEHNR and CDR2 is FQNEAQ (reference sequence). The germline V and J ends were trimmed by 5 bases and 4 bases, with 15 bases remaining between them. This CDR3 has 15 amino acids. The CDR3, as DNA: TGTGCCAGCAGCGTGACCCGGAGCAGGTACAATGAGCAGTTCTTC. Protein product: CASSVTRSRYNEQFF.

This chain links TRBV6-1 with TRBJ2-3; 13 bases are a match to TRBD2. With V trimmed by 4 bases and J by 1 base, 8 bases remained unmatched. The germline CDR1 and CDR2 sequences are MNHNS and SASEGT. CDR3 size: 18 residues. CDR3 region: CASSGEGTSGMRTDTQYF. The CDR3 DNA reads TGTGCCAGCAGTGGAGAGGGGACTAGCGGGATGCGCACAGATACGCAGTATTTT.

The V call is TRBV6-1, the J call TRBJ2-5; perhaps TRBD2 as D (6 bases). CDR3 length: 15 amino acids. With 4 bases removed from V and 5 bases from J, the gap between germline ends came to 17 bases. The germline V gene has CDR1 MNHNS and CDR2 SASEGT. The CDR3 loop reads CASSAGGNPWETQYF. The CDR3 nucleotides read TGTGCCAGCAGTGCTGGGGGGAACCCCTGGGAGACCCAGTACTTC.

V and J are TRBV7-2 and TRBJ2-5; maybe TRBD1 (5 bases). The CDR3 has 13 residues. V gave up 4 bases and J gave up 4 bases, with 10 bases separating them. Germline CDR1 reads SGHTA; CDR2 reads FQGNSA. The CDR3 sequence: CASSSRVAETQYF. CDR3 coding DNA: TGTGCCAGCAGCTCCAGGGTAGCAGAGACCCAGTACTTC.

The chain carries TRBV11-2 and TRBJ1-4, with D unresolved. Germline CDR1 is SGHAT and CDR2 is FQNNGV. V was trimmed by 5 bases and J by 7 bases, leaving 11 bases between them. The CDR3 length is 13 residues. The CDR3 loop is CASSKGRGEKLFF. The CDR3 DNA is TGTGCCAGCAGCAAGGGCCGTGGTGAAAAACTGTTTTTT.

This chain links TRBV4-1 with TRBJ1-1; 8 nucleotides align to TRBD1. The germline V gene has CDR1 MGHRA and CDR2 YSYEKL. V dropped 1 base and J dropped 4; count of bases not matched to a gene: 5. The CDR3 contains 15 residues. CDR3 nucleotide sequence: TGCGCCAGCAGCCAAGTCGGACAGGGATCCACTGAAGCTTTCTTT. Encoded protein: CASSQVGQGSTEAFF.

This clone appeared once. The chain employs TRBV15 and TRBJ2-7, with D hard to call. CDR1 and CDR2 (germline): LNHNV, YYDKDF (reference sequence). This CDR3 is 16 amino acids long. The ends were cut back, 0 bases at V and 1 base at J, with 13 bases in the middle. As DNA, the CDR3 is TGTGCCACCAGCAGAGAGCCCCGAGAAGATTCCTACGAGCAGTACTTC. It is translated as CATSREPREDSYEQYF.

The V and J genes are TRBV4-1 and TRBJ2-2, with D possibly matching TRBD2 (6 bases). Trimming left V 1 base short and J 5 bases short, with 17 bases between. The CDR3 extends over 17 amino acids. The germline CDR1 and CDR2 sequences are MGHRA and YSYEKL. CDR3 region: CASSQVRLASATGELFF. CDR3 DNA sequence: TGCGCCAGCAGCCAAGTTCGATTGGCTAGCGCAACCGGGGAGCTGTTTTTT.

The gene calls are TRBV10-1 and TRBJ2-7; D remains unclear. The CDR3 runs to 12 residues. The germline V gene encodes CDR1 WNHNN and CDR2 SYGVQD (reference sequence). V lost 1 base and J lost 0, with 1 base in between. The CDR3 sequence is CASSEYSYEQYF. CDR3 nucleotides: TGCGCCAGCAGTGAGTACTCCTACGAGCAGTACTTC.

This chain links TRBV19 with TRBJ2-7; D perhaps matches TRBD2 (6 bases). Germline V gives CDR1 LNHDA, CDR2 SQIVND (reference sequence). V was clipped by 6 bases and J by 2 bases, with 17 bases between them. This CDR3 contains 15 residues. CDR3 in DNA: TGTGCCAGTAGCCCTCGGGACTTTGGGGCCTACGAGCAGTACTTC. Residues: CASSPRDFGAYEQYF.

As concerns this clone: Additional DNA sequences in this sample encode the identical CDR3. The CDR3 nucleotides are TGTGCCAGCAGTTTCCGGGACAGGGTGGGAGAGCAGTACTTC. It yields the protein CASSFRDRVGEQYF. The chain carries TRBV6-1 and TRBJ2-7, with TRBD1 matching 9 bases. Per germline, CDR1 MNHNS and CDR2 SASEGT. V lost 5 bases to trimming and J lost 7 bases; unmatched junction nucleotides: 9. The CDR3 spans 14 residues.

The chain is built from TRBV7-8 and TRBJ1-1; possibly TRBD1 for D (5 bases). V was cut by 5 bases and J by 0 bases, with 19 bases left in between. In germline, CDR1 is SGHVS, CDR2 FQNEAQ. The CDR3 consists of 17 residues. CDR3: CASSPLREGLMNTEAFF. The CDR3 DNA follows: TGTGCCAGCAGCCCCCTGCGGGAGGGGCTCATGAACACTGAAGCTTTCTTT.